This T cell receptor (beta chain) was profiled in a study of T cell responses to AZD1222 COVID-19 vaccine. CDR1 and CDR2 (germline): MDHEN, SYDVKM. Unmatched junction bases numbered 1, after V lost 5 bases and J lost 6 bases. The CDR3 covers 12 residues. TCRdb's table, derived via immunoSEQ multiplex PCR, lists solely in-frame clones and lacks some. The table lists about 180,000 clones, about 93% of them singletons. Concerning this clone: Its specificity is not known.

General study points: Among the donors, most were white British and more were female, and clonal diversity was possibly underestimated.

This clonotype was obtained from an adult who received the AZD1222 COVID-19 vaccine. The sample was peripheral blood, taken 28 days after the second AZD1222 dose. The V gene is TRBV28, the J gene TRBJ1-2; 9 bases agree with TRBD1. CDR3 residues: CASSGDRDGYTF. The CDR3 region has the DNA TGTGCCAGCAGTGGGGACAGGGATGGCTACACCTTC.